This T cell receptor beta chain stems from a study of CD8+ T cells in alopecia areata. About this clone: Its specificity is not known.

Notes on the study in general: Scalp sample data also include resident alphabeta T cells from normal skin.

The V and J ends lost 4 bases and 0 bases respectively, with 13 bases between them. The CDR3 totals 15 residues. The germline V gene has CDR1 LGHNA and CDR2 YNFKEQ. Following RNA extraction, reverse transcription yielded cDNA that acted as the sequencing template. Clones were read by immunoSEQ multiplex PCR, and TCRdb kept only the in-frame ones, dropping some. The repertoire has about 140,000 clones, approximately 50% of them found once; the top ten carry approximately 1%. The gene calls are TRBV4-2 and TRBJ2-7; TRBD1 might be the D (6 bases). Here the sequenced sample was CD4+ T cells sorted from blood, taken at week 0. The TCR originated in a human donor with alopecia areata. CDR3 residues: CASSPVQGTSYEQYF. CDR3 sequence (DNA): TGTGCCAGCAGCCCTGTACAGGGCACCTCCTACGAGCAGTACTTC.